These T cell receptor beta chains were read from a single sample in a study of siplizumab effects on memory and regulatory T cells. Method: immunoSEQ multiplex PCR; TCRdb's copy keeps in-frame clones and lacks some. The repertoire holds approximately 60,000 clones, with around 80% as singletons. The sample consisted of memory CD4+ T cells sorted from blood. These receptors all come from a human donor in good health. CDR3s include the opening cysteine and the closing phenylalanine or tryptophan. A D gene is named only where the DNA matches it firmly. Clone size is given for some rows only: seen once, a few or many times, or a class if the clone is expanded.

J	size	D	V	CDR3	DNA
TRBJ2-4	NA	TRBD1	TRBV4-1	CASNQDRGVAKNIQYF	TGCGCCAGCAACCAAGACAGGGGAGTGGCCAAAAACATTCAGTACTTC
TRBJ1-6	NA	NA	TRBV4-1	CASSHPGQKSPLHF	TGCGCCAGCAGCCATCCCGGACAGAAATCACCCCTCCACTTT
TRBJ2-5	NA	TRBD2	TRBV7-6	CASSQGGTSGVETQYF	TGTGCCAGCAGCCAAGGGGGGACTAGCGGGGTTGAGACCCAGTACTTC
TRBJ2-1	once	TRBD2	TRBV5-4	CASSTQRGGDNEQFF	TGTGCCAGCAGCACCCAGCGGGGGGGGGACAATGAGCAGTTCTTC
TRBJ1-1	NA	TRBD1	TRBV28	CASRRPQGSEAFF	TGTGCCAGCAGACGACCACAGGGGTCTGAAGCTTTCTTT
TRBJ1-1	NA	NA	TRBV7-3	CASSFSFGAEAFF	TGTGCCAGCAGCTTTTCATTCGGAGCTGAAGCTTTCTTT
TRBJ2-1	NA	TRBD2	TRBV6-8	CASGGGYSSYNEQFF	TGTGCCAGCGGGGGGGGATATAGCTCCTACAATGAGCAGTTCTTC
TRBJ2-5	NA	NA	TRBV6-5	CASSYSDTLGETQYF	TGTGCCAGCAGTTACTCCGACACACTAGGAGAGACCCAGTACTTC
TRBJ2-1	few	NA	TRBV7-2	CASSFDEQFF	TGTGCCAGCAGCTTCGATGAGCAGTTCTTC
TRBJ2-2	few	NA	TRBV7-6	CASMRGDTGELFF	TGTGCCAGCATGAGGGGTGATACCGGGGAGCTGTTTTTT
TRBJ2-1	NA	NA	TRBV11-3	CASSLGMDEQFF	TGTGCCAGCAGCTTGGGGATGGATGAGCAGTTCTTC
TRBJ2-1	NA	TRBD1	TRBV5-1	CASTSGTANNEQFF	TGCGCCAGCACCTCGGGGACAGCAAACAATGAGCAGTTCTTC
TRBJ2-5	NA	NA	TRBV7-2	CASSLQLTQYF	TGTGCCAGCAGCCTCCAGTTAACCCAGTACTTC
TRBJ2-1	NA	TRBD2	TRBV6-1	CASVKRGVNEQFF	TGTGCCAGCGTCAAGCGGGGGGTCAATGAGCAGTTCTTC
TRBJ1-4	NA	NA	TRBV6-5	CASSYSIDEKLFF	TGTGCCAGCAGTTACTCGATCGATGAAAAACTGTTTTTT
TRBJ1-2	NA	NA	TRBV28	CASSFPLGYGYTF	TGTGCCAGCAGTTTTCCATTGGGCTATGGCTACACCTTC
TRBJ1-1	NA	NA	TRBV2	CASSERLLGLGSFF	TGTGCCAGCAGTGAAAGACTTTTGGGGTTGGGATCTTTCTTT
TRBJ1-4	NA	TRBD1	TRBV4-2	CASSKSGTGDEKLFF	TGTGCCAGCAGCAAAAGCGGGACAGGGGATGAAAAACTGTTTTTT
TRBJ1-5	NA	NA	TRBV4-2	CASSQDSGDQPQHF	TGTGCCAGCAGCCAAGATAGCGGGGATCAGCCCCAGCATTTT
TRBJ1-2	once	NA	TRBV14	CASSPGAGANYGYTF	TGTGCCAGCAGCCCTGGGGCAGGAGCTAACTATGGCTACACCTTC
TRBJ1-2	NA	NA	TRBV5-5	CASSLELLVGAMGYTF	TGTGCCAGCAGCTTGGAACTGTTGGTGGGGGCTATGGGCTACACCTTC
TRBJ1-3	NA	NA	TRBV7-3	CASSLEPLSGNTIYF	TGTGCCAGCAGCTTAGAGCCCCTCTCTGGAAACACCATATATTTT
TRBJ2-1	NA	NA	TRBV5-1	CASSLQIHNEQFF	TGCGCCAGCAGCTTGCAGATTCACAATGAGCAGTTCTTC
TRBJ2-3	few	TRBD2	TRBV9	CASSVRSSGEDTQYF	TGTGCCAGCAGCGTAAGGTCTAGCGGGGAAGATACGCAGTATTTT
TRBJ1-2	NA	NA	TRBV7-2	CASSLGDGYTF	TGTGCCAGCAGCTTGGGGGATGGCTACACCTTC
TRBJ2-3	NA	NA	TRBV7-2	CASSLDGPTDTQYF	TGTGCCAGCAGCTTAGACGGGCCCACAGATACGCAGTATTTT
TRBJ2-7	NA	NA	TRBV6-5	CASSRTALYEQYF	TGTGCCAGCAGTCGGACAGCTCTTTACGAGCAGTACTTC
TRBJ1-6	once	NA	TRBV21-1	CASSKGSSPLHF	TGTGCCAGCAGCAAAGGATCATCACCCCTCCACTTT
TRBJ2-5	NA	NA	TRBV6-6	CASTRGGQETQYF	TGTGCCAGCACCAGGGGGGGCCAAGAGACCCAGTACTTC
TRBJ1-5	once	TRBD1	TRBV25-1	CASSAIDRDDQPQHF	TGTGCCAGCAGTGCAATAGACAGGGATGATCAGCCCCAGCATTTT
TRBJ2-1	NA	NA	TRBV5-1	CASSFYNEQFF	TGCGCCAGCAGCTTCTACAATGAGCAGTTCTTC
TRBJ2-5	NA	NA	TRBV7-3	CASSQTSKGTQYF	TGTGCCAGCAGCCAAACAAGCAAGGGGACCCAGTACTTC
TRBJ1-3	NA	NA	TRBV5-1	CASSLTGKGESGNTIYF	TGCGCCAGCAGCTTAACTGGGAAAGGGGAATCTGGAAACACCATATATTTT
TRBJ1-2	NA	NA	TRBV6-1	CASSEVTSGYTF	TGTGCCAGCAGTGAAGTAACGAGTGGCTACACCTTC
TRBJ1-2	NA	NA	TRBV7-2	CASSLDGQKNGYTF	TGTGCCAGCAGCTTAGATGGGCAGAAAAATGGCTACACCTTC
TRBJ1-2	NA	NA	TRBV19	CASSISQANYGYTF	TGTGCCAGTAGTATTTCACAGGCTAACTATGGCTACACCTTC
TRBJ2-6	NA	TRBD1	TRBV27	CASSFSGTGLSSGANVLTF	TGTGCCAGCAGTTTCTCCGGGACAGGACTATCCTCTGGGGCCAACGTCCTGACTTTC
TRBJ2-7	NA	NA	TRBV6-5	CASRRDTSYEQYF	TGTGCCAGCAGGCGGGACACATCCTACGAGCAGTACTTC
TRBJ2-5	NA	NA	TRBV6-6	CASSGSRVPQETQYF	TGTGCCAGCAGCGGAAGCAGGGTTCCCCAAGAGACCCAGTACTTC
TRBJ1-1	few	NA	TRBV29-1	CSVDRLMNTEAFF	TGCAGCGTTGACCGACTCATGAACACTGAAGCTTTCTTT
TRBJ2-7	NA	NA	TRBV11-2	CASSLGQTPYEQYF	TGTGCCAGCAGCTTAGGGCAGACTCCCTACGAGCAGTACTTC
TRBJ2-2	NA	TRBD2	TRBV7-2	CASSRLLLAGGNTGELFF	TGTGCCAGCAGCCGTCTCCTACTAGCGGGGGGGAACACCGGGGAGCTGTTTTTT